Following are 13 T cell receptor beta chains from one sample sequenced in a study of response to subunit inactivated influenza vaccine. TCRdb redid the calling of the RT-PCR reads with MiXCR, one entry per CDR3 protein. The data contain 650,000 to 850,000 distinct CDR3 sequences, around 14% of them singletons. The specimen comprised PBMCs from blood, sampled approximately 15 days before vaccination. These receptor sequences come from a man aged 45-60 years who received an inactivated influenza vaccine.

This clonotype was seen many times. This rearrangement joins TRBV14 to TRBJ1-2; possible D gene TRBD1, 6 bases. This CDR3 has 12 residues. Germline V lookup: CDR1 SGHDN, CDR2 FVKESK. V was trimmed by 4 bases and J by 4 bases, leaving 7 bases between them. CDR3 region: CASSRTAYGYTF. The CDR3 bases are TGTGCCAGCAGCCGGACAGCCTATGGCTACACCTTC.

V and J are TRBV6-4 and TRBJ1-3, with 10 bases matching TRBD1. The J segment lost 1 base and the V segment lost 11 bases, leaving 20 bases of the junction unmatched. This CDR3 region has 19 residues. CDR1 and CDR2 (germline): MRHNA, SNTAGT. The DNA for the CDR3 is TGTGCCCTCTGTTTATTTCCGACAGGGGGCACTGGGTCTGGAAACACCATATATTTT. Protein: CALCLFPTGGTGSGNTIYF.

Only a few counts were recorded for this clonotype. This rearrangement joins TRBV29-1 to TRBJ2-7, with 10 bases lining up with TRBD2. V lost 2 bases and J lost 3; bases outside the gene matches: 1. The CDR3 is 13 amino acids. From germline, CDR1 is SQVTM and CDR2 ANQGSEA. CDR3 sequence: CSVEPSGGYEQYF. As DNA, the CDR3 is TGCAGCGTTGAACCTAGCGGGGGCTACGAGCAGTACTTC.

This clonotype was counted a single time. J is TRBJ2-1 and V is TRBV7-2; 7 nucleotides agree with TRBD2. Germline V gene sequence: CDR1 SGHTA, CDR2 FQGNSA. V lost 0 bases, J lost 2 bases, and 7 bases stayed unmatched. CDR3 length equals 17 residues. CDR3 residues: CASSLASSGRAYNEQFF. Written as DNA, the CDR3 is TGTGCCAGCAGCTTAGCTTCTAGCGGCCGGGCCTACAATGAGCAGTTCTTC.

The chain combines TRBV12-3 or TRBV12-4 with TRBJ2-1, with 8 bases identical to TRBD1. Trimming took 6 bases from V and 7 from J; bases not matched to a gene: 5. This CDR3 is built from 13 residues. DNA for the CDR3: TGTGCCAGCAGAACGGACAGGGTGAATGAGCAGTTCTTC. Translating it yields CASRTDRVNEQFF.

This clonotype was seen only a few times. This sequence joins TRBV6-5 and TRBJ2-2, with D hard to call. Trimming cost V 0 bases and J 3 bases, with 8 bases left between them. This CDR3 region has 15 residues. The germline CDR1 and CDR2 sequences are MNHEY and SVGAGI. The DNA of the CDR3 is TGTGCCAGCAGTTACTCAAGGAGTTACACCGGGGAGCTGTTTTTT. Encoded protein: CASSYSRSYTGELFF.

Ten or more counts support this clonotype. The chain links TRBV12-3 or TRBV12-4 to TRBJ2-7; 8 bases map to TRBD1. V lost 6 bases and J lost 2; bases outside the gene matches: 6. The CDR3 loop spans 14 amino acids. CDR3 amino acids: CASSPTGGPYEQYF. CDR3 DNA: TGTGCCAGCAGCCCAACAGGGGGTCCCTACGAGCAGTACTTC.

At least ten counts were recorded for this clonotype. This chain uses TRBV5-1 with TRBJ1-1, with 9 nucleotides matching TRBD1. The CDR3 runs to 13 residues. Trimming cost V 5 bases and J 2 bases; bases outside gene matches: 1. Germline V CDR1 and CDR2: SGHRS, YFSETQ. The CDR3 nucleotides are TGCGCCAGCAGAACAGGGGGCAACACTGAAGCTTTCTTT. Amino acid sequence: CASRTGGNTEAFF.

The chain joins TRBV5-8 to TRBJ1-4, with a possible D match to TRBD1 (5 bases). Germline V gene data show CDR1 as SGHTS and CDR2 as YDEGEE. The CDR3 sequence is 13 residues long. V was clipped by 3 bases and J by 8 bases, with 11 bases between them. The CDR3 nucleotides read TGTGCCAGCAGCTCAGGGTTTCAAGAAAAACTGTTTTTT. It encodes CASSSGFQEKLFF. Full variable domain (rest looked up from reference TRBV5-8 and TRBJ1-4): EAGVTQSPTHLIKTRGQQATLRCSPISGHTSVYWYQQALGLGLQFLLWYDEGEERNRGNFPPRFSGRQFPNYSSELNVNALELEDSALYLCASSSGFQEKLFFGSGTQLSVL.

This clonotype was seen ten or more times. The chain combines TRBV4-3 with TRBJ2-1; 9 positions agree with TRBD2. CDR3 length equals 19 residues. Germline CDR1 is LGHNA and CDR2 is YSLEER. V was clipped by 3 bases and J by 0 bases; unmatched bases: 12. CDR3 in DNA: TGCGCCAGCAGCCAGACCGGGCTAGCGGGGACCATCTCCTACAATGAGCAGTTCTTC. Residues: CASSQTGLAGTISYNEQFF.

The sample holds a few counts of this clonotype. The rearrangement links TRBV20-1 to TRBJ2-1; 8 positions match TRBD2. Germline lookup yields CDR1 DFQATT and CDR2 SNEGSKA (reference sequence). The CDR3 runs 17 residues. The trim removed 0 bases at V and 0 bases at J, leaving 7 bases unmatched. Here the CDR3 reads CSARDRGGRSSYNEQFF. DNA for the CDR3: TGCAGTGCTAGAGATCGTGGCGGGAGGAGCTCCTACAATGAGCAGTTCTTC.

The chain combines TRBV29-1 with TRBJ2-3; a weak D match, TRBD2 (6 bases). The CDR3 is made up of 13 amino acids. Per germline, CDR1 SQVTM and CDR2 ANQGSEA. Trimming pared 6 bases from V and 1 base from J, leaving 11 bases between. The CDR3: CSVAGTRTDTQYF. The CDR3 DNA is TGCAGCGTCGCGGGGACCCGCACAGATACGCAGTATTTT.

In this sample, this clonotype turned up once. CDR3 loop: CASSMDSSTGELFF. CDR3 nucleotides: TGCGCCAGCAGCATGGATAGCTCCACCGGGGAGCTGTTTTTT. This chain connects TRBV5-1 to TRBJ2-2; D is ambiguous. The CDR3 length is 14 residues. The germline V and J ends were trimmed by 4 bases and 4 bases, with 11 bases remaining between them. In germline, CDR1 is SGHRS, CDR2 YFSETQ.